This T cell receptor beta chain was identified in a study of shared clonotypes between healthy human individuals. About the study: Every donor yielded three CD4 naive, three CD4 memory, two CD8 naive and one CD8 memory plate.

Each sample came from a Caucasian adult donor living in Nashville, Tennessee. The germline gives CDR1 SGHDT, CDR2 YYEEEE. The CDR3 sequence is 14 residues long. Trimming removed 5 bases from V and 3 bases from J, with 15 bases in between. The authors ran the assay at deep level. The protocol was immunoSEQ multiplex PCR, while the TCRdb copy is restricted to in-frame clones and leaves out a portion. This sample has roughly 640,000 clones, with more than 95% found just once. This TCR was sampled from a woman aged 25 to 39 in good health. The chain uses TRBV5-6 and TRBJ2-7, with D perhaps TRBD1 or TRBD2 (6 bases each). Sequencing was carried out using naive CD4+ T cells sorted from blood. Subset: CD45RA+ positively selected. The CDR3 DNA reads as TGTGCCAGCAGTTTTTGGGGGGCTAGCTACGAGCAGTACTTC. Protein product: CASSFWGASYEQYF.